Below are 29 T cell receptor beta chains sequenced from a single sample in a study of blood T cells in healthy people across ages (dated by TCRdb to 2015 to 2017). The receptor library was made with 5' RACE. This sample was sequenced with an Illumina HiSeq 2500. The second PCR ran for about 6 to 11 cycles and used a J-beta primer mix along with a sample-barcoded 5' primer. Starting from the raw public reads, TCRdb applied fastp trimming at Q25, assembled clones with MiXCR and retained in-frame beta chains. Rows are unified per CDR3 protein, each entry keeping the most common DNA and genes. The sample includes 800,000 to 950,000 distinct CDR3 sequences, with just under 30% observed a single time. The top ten constitute around 9.6% of the sample. The sample was also reused in another study, on T cells of mothers and their children.

Sequences were obtained from blood. The receptors derive from a woman between 40 and 50 years old in good health.

The chain couples TRBV27 to TRBJ2-4, with 15 bases fitting TRBD2. Germline CDR1 and CDR2: MNHEY and SMNVEV (reference sequence). Trimming at V came to 5 bases and at J to 13 bases, leaving 27 bases not matched to a gene. The CDR3 extends over 21 amino acids. Here the CDR3 DNA reads TGTGCCAGCAGTCCGGGACTAGCGGGGGGCCGCCAAAACCCCTCCTACAATGAGCAGTACTTC. Translated: CASSPGLAGGRQNPSYNEQYF.

This clonotype showed up many times. The V and J genes are TRBV10-3 and TRBJ2-7; D tentatively reads TRBD1 or TRBD2 (6 bases each). Per the germline V gene, CDR1 is ENHRY and CDR2 is SYGVKD. The CDR3 extends over 14 amino acids. V lost 3 bases, J lost 5 bases, and 14 bases lay in between. The CDR3 DNA sequence: TGTGCCATCAGTGATGGGGGGCGCAGCGACGAGCAGTACTTC. Amino acids: CAISDGGRSDEQYF.

The chain recombines TRBV15 with TRBJ2-7; no definite D call. This CDR3 has 15 residues. With 1 base removed from V and 10 bases from J, the gap between germline ends came to 20 bases. Germline CDR1 and CDR2: LNHNV and YYDKDF (reference sequence). This CDR3 reads CATSRGSEHGDTQYF. CDR3 sequence (DNA): TGTGCCACCAGCAGAGGTTCGGAGCACGGAGACACCCAGTACTTC.

This clonotype was counted between two and nine times. This may be a read error: a much more frequent sequence differs by one nucleotide. The V and J genes are TRBV2 and TRBJ2-1; 9 nucleotides align to TRBD2. The J segment lost 5 bases and the V segment lost 11 bases, leaving 7 bases of the junction unmatched. Germline V gene data show CDR1 as SNHLY and CDR2 as FYNNEI. The CDR3 runs to 13 residues. In DNA form, the CDR3 reads TGTGCCGGCACGACTAGCGGCAACAATGAGCAGTTCTTC. It encodes CAGTTSGNNEQFF.

In its sample, this clonotype was seen many times. The J gene is TRBJ1-6, the V gene TRBV15; possibly TRBD1 for D (5 bases). V was cut by 0 bases and J by 8 bases, with 14 bases left in between. CDR3 size: 16 residues. Germline V lookup: CDR1 LNHNV, CDR2 YYDKDF (reference sequence). CDR3 coding DNA: TGTGCCACCAGCAGAGATCCTCGGGACGATCATTCACCCCTCCACTTT. This translates into CATSRDPRDDHSPLHF. Combining the CDR3 with reference TRBV15 and TRBJ1-6 gives the whole variable domain DAMVIQNPRYQVTQFGKPVTLSCSQTLNHNVMYWYQQKSSQAPKLLFHYYDKDFNNEADTPDNFQSRRPNTSFCFLDIRSPGLGDTAMYLCATSRDPRDDHSPLHFGNGTRLTVT.

The chain carries TRBV10-3 and TRBJ2-3, with 12 bases that match TRBD1. After removal of 6 bases from V and 4 bases from J, the junction contained 11 bases not matched to a gene. CDR3 size: 17 residues. Germline V gene data show CDR1 as ENHRY and CDR2 as SYGVKD. CDR3 residues: CAIRTDKGQGAADTQYF. The DNA for the CDR3 is TGTGCCATCAGGACGGACAAGGGACAGGGGGCGGCAGATACGCAGTATTTT.

Comment on this clonotype: A junction end diverges from the germline sequence, so it may reflect a read error. As DNA, the CDR3 is TGTGCCAACAGCGTCCTATCGGGGGGGGGAACAAACTACAATGAGCAGTTCTTC. This encodes CANSVLSGGGTNYNEQFF. The chain uses TRBV9 and TRBJ2-1; 8 nucleotides agree with TRBD2. The CDR3 covers 18 residues. The germline V gene has CDR1 SGDLS and CDR2 YYNGEE.

There are a few counts of this clonotype. The V gene is TRBV12-3 or TRBV12-4, the J gene TRBJ2-4; D gene unclear. The CDR3 consists of 15 residues. Trimming took 0 bases from V and 6 from J, leaving 12 bases between them. CDR3 sequence (DNA): TGTGCCAGCAGTTTAGCGCCCGCCCGCGGAAACATTCAGTACTTC. Protein sequence: CASSLAPARGNIQYF.

Only a few counts were recorded for this clonotype. The V and J genes are TRBV27 and TRBJ2-2; D is unresolved. The germline gives CDR1 MNHEY, CDR2 SMNVEV (reference sequence). The CDR3 contains 12 residues. V was trimmed by 3 bases and J by 7 bases, leaving 6 bases between them. The CDR3 DNA reads TGTGCCAGCAGTTTGTCCCTCGGGGAGCTGTTTTTT. Translating it yields CASSLSLGELFF.

The chain uses TRBV4-2 and TRBJ1-5; D not certain. V lost 0 bases and J lost 0, with 9 bases in between. CDR3 length equals 16 residues. Germline assignment: CDR1 LGHNA and CDR2 YNFKEQ. CDR3 DNA sequence: TGTGCCAGCAGCCAAGATCCCTATTATAGCAATCAGCCCCAGCATTTT. It codes for CASSQDPYYSNQPQHF.

CDR3 nucleotide sequence: TGTGCCAGCAGCAACCAGAACGATTTCGATTCCTACGAGCAGTACTTC. It specifies CASSNQNDFDSYEQYF. The V gene is TRBV6-2 or TRBV6-3, the J gene TRBJ2-7; D ambiguous. Trimming removed 6 bases at V and 1 base at J, with 19 bases between. CDR1 and CDR2 (germline): MNHEY, SVGEGT. The CDR3 spans 16 residues.

This clonotype was observed at least ten times. The rearrangement uses TRBV20-1 and TRBJ2-5; D remains ambiguous. The CDR3 extends over 17 amino acids. Trimming removed 0 bases at V and 1 base at J, with 18 bases between. Germline CDR1 DFQATT, CDR2 SNEGSKA (reference sequence). The CDR3 DNA is TGCAGTGCTAGAGATTATTTTGCTACCGGAAGCCAAGAGACCCAGTACTTC. This encodes CSARDYFATGSQETQYF.

This clonotype was counted only a few times. J is TRBJ1-5 and V is TRBV5-4; 7 nucleotides agree with TRBD1. Germline-derived CDR1 and CDR2 are SGHNT and YYREEE (reference sequence). V lost 2 bases and J lost 4; bases outside the gene matches: 3. This CDR3 has 14 residues. The CDR3 is CASSLGGQNQPQHF. CDR3 coding DNA: TGTGCCAGCAGCTTAGGGGGCCAAAATCAGCCCCAGCATTTT.

In this sample, this clonotype turned up a few times. The chain carries TRBV5-1 and TRBJ2-1; the match to TRBD2 covers 14 bases. Germline values: CDR1 SGHRS, CDR2 YFSETQ. CDR3 length: 16 amino acids. With 4 bases clipped from V and 4 bases from J, the junction kept 4 bases outside the gene matches. For the CDR3, the DNA is TGCGCCAGCAGCCATAGACTAGCGGGGGGGTACAATGAGCAGTTCTTC. Encoded protein: CASSHRLAGGYNEQFF.

This clonotype was detected ten times or more. The rearrangement uses TRBV2 and TRBJ2-5; 14 bases fit TRBD2. V lost 2 bases to trimming and J lost 4 bases; unmatched junction nucleotides: 15. The length of the CDR3 is 20 residues. The V gene's germline CDR1 is SNHLY and CDR2 FYNNEI. CDR3 sequence reads: CASSEFGLAGGGGASETQYF. In DNA, the CDR3 is TGTGCCAGCAGTGAATTCGGACTAGCGGGGGGAGGAGGTGCGTCAGAGACCCAGTACTTC. The full variable domain, rest sourced from reference TRBV2 and TRBJ2-5, is EPEVTQTPSHQVTQMGQEVILRCVPISNHLYFYWYRQILGQKVEFLVSFYNNEISEKSEIFDDQFSVERPDGSNFTLKIRSTKLEDSAMYFCASSEFGLAGGGGASETQYFGPGTRLLVL.

The J gene is TRBJ2-1, the V gene TRBV29-1; 8 bases are a match to TRBD2. Trimming cost V 6 bases and J 5 bases; bases outside gene matches: 12. From germline, CDR1 is SQVTM and CDR2 ANQGSEA. This CDR3 has 15 residues. CDR3 coding DNA: TGCAGCGTAGGGATTTCGGGGGGGCGCGACAATGAGCAGTTCTTC. It specifies CSVGISGGRDNEQFF.

At least ten counts were recorded for this clonotype. This chain uses TRBV3-1 with TRBJ2-7, with D perhaps TRBD1 or TRBD2 (7 bases each). Trimming left V 4 bases short and J 6 bases short, with 22 bases between. There are 16 residues in the CDR3. CDR1 LGHDT and CDR2 YNNKEL come from the germline V gene (reference sequence). In DNA, the CDR3 is TGTGCCAGCAGCCCTCGACAGGGAGGGGGAAAACGCGAGCAGTACTTC. Protein sequence: CASSPRQGGGKREQYF.

The rearrangement uses TRBV28 and TRBJ1-1; 7 bases fit TRBD1. The CDR3 runs to 15 residues. V was pared by 7 bases and J by 3 bases, with 11 bases of the junction left unmatched. Germline V gene data show CDR1 as MDHEN and CDR2 as SYDVKM. The CDR3 DNA follows: TGTGCCAGCACCCGGACAGACAGGGAGGACACTGAAGCTTTCTTT. Amino acid sequence: CASTRTDREDTEAFF.

With respect to this clonotype: With a much larger clone just one base away, this may be a read error. The V gene is TRBV12-3 or TRBV12-4, the J gene TRBJ2-7; D is possibly TRBD1 or TRBD2 (5 bases each). CDR3 length: 14 amino acids. In DNA form, the CDR3 reads TGTGCCAGCAGCCGACCGGGACGGAACTACAAGCAGTACTTC. This translates into CASSRPGRNYKQYF.

A few counts support this clonotype. This chain links TRBV10-3 with TRBJ2-3; 11 nucleotides match TRBD2. Germline V gene lookup returns CDR1 ENHRY and CDR2 SYGVKD. The CDR3 spans 15 residues. Trimming removed 6 bases from V and 2 bases from J; junction bases left unmatched: 4. The chain's CDR3 is CAIRSSGGATDTQYF. CDR3 nucleotide sequence: TGTGCCATCAGGAGTAGCGGGGGGGCCACAGATACGCAGTATTTT.

This clonotype was detected many times. The chain combines TRBV7-8 with TRBJ2-7; D is uncertain. The CDR3 spans 16 residues. The V and J ends lost 4 bases and 4 bases respectively, with 20 bases between them. Germline lookup yields CDR1 SGHVS and CDR2 FQNEAQ. The CDR3: CASSYGPVLPPYEQYF. The CDR3 DNA follows: TGTGCCAGCAGCTACGGACCAGTACTGCCTCCATACGAGCAGTACTTC.

The V and J genes are TRBV2 and TRBJ1-6, with a weak D call TRBD1 (5 bases). Per germline, CDR1 SNHLY and CDR2 FYNNEI. V lost 4 bases, J lost 9 bases, and 7 bases lay in between. This CDR3 comprises 12 residues. The CDR3 spells CASSAGGSPLHF. In DNA, the CDR3 is TGTGCCAGCAGTGCGGGGGGTTCACCCCTCCACTTT.

This clonotype has a handful of counts. V gene TRBV12-3 or TRBV12-4 combines with J gene TRBJ2-1; the D gene is possibly TRBD2 (6 bases). The end of the DNA is better explained by TRBJ2-7, so the J call may be wrong. This CDR3 contains 14 residues. The DNA for the CDR3 is TGTGCCAGCCACCTCGGGGGTGTTGACAATGAGCAGTACTTC. Its translation is CASHLGGVDNEQYF.

There are a few counts of this clonotype. The chain carries TRBV4-3 and TRBJ2-1; 8 positions match TRBD2. The V gene end was trimmed by 5 bases and the J gene end by 5 bases; junction bases not matched to a gene: 8. CDR3 length: 15 residues. The V gene's germline CDR1 is LGHNA and CDR2 YSLEER. Written as DNA, the CDR3 is TGCGCCAGCAGCTACTCAGGGACTAGGAACAATGAGCAGTTCTTC. Translation gives CASSYSGTRNNEQFF.

This clonotype was seen more than once but under ten times. The rearrangement joins TRBV20-1 to TRBJ2-3; 10 bases match TRBD2. Germline CDR1 reads DFQATT; CDR2 reads SNEGSKA (reference sequence). This CDR3 comprises 14 residues. Trimming cost V 5 bases and J 8 bases; bases outside gene matches: 10. The CDR3 loop reads CSACVAGGRGTQYF. The CDR3 DNA reads as TGCAGTGCTTGCGTAGCGGGGGGCCGAGGTACGCAGTATTTT.

To note about this clonotype: A much larger clone is a single base away; this may be a read error. The V call is TRBV12-3 or TRBV12-4, the J call TRBJ2-1; 7 positions match TRBD2. The CDR3 length is 14 residues. V was clipped by 5 bases and J by 10 bases; unmatched bases: 11. The CDR3 nucleotides are TGTGCCAGCAGTCGCGGGGGTTACTCCTACGAGCAGTTCTTC. This encodes CASSRGGYSYEQFF.

This clonotype appeared a few times. One junction end does not reproduce the germline sequence, and a read error may be involved. The chain joins TRBV27 to TRBJ2-7, with D perhaps assigned TRBD1 or TRBD2 (5 bases each). Looked up from germline, CDR1 is MNHEY and CDR2 is SMNVEV (reference sequence). This CDR3 contains 14 residues. DNA for the CDR3: TGTGCCAGCAGTTTATATGGCAGGGCGGGCGAGCGGTACTTC. Translated, it gives CASSLYGRAGERYF.

This chain uses TRBV7-2 with TRBJ2-4; D may correspond to TRBD1 or TRBD2 (7 bases each). Germline CDR1 is SGHTA and CDR2 is FQGNSA. The V gene lost 1 base and the J gene lost 7 bases, with 14 bases spanning the gap. The CDR3 runs 15 residues. The CDR3 loop is CASSLGGGGANIQYF. For the CDR3, the DNA is TGTGCCAGCAGCTTAGGGGGAGGGGGCGCGAACATTCAGTACTTC. Full variable domain (outside the CDR3, taken from reference TRBV7-2 and TRBJ2-4): GAGVSQSPSNKVTEKGKDVELRCDPISGHTALYWYRQSLGQGLEFLIYFQGNSAPDKSGLPSDRFSAERTGGSVSTLTIQRTQQEDSAVYLCASSLGGGGANIQYFGAGTRLSVL.

The sample holds a few counts of this clonotype. This chain connects TRBV5-4 to TRBJ2-5, with TRBD2 identical over 9 bases. Germline CDR1 is SGHNT and CDR2 is YYREEE (reference sequence). This CDR3 region has 18 residues. Unmatched junction bases numbered 18, after V lost 4 bases and J lost 5 bases. CDR3 residues: CASSPSGSGGLHKETQYF. The CDR3 nucleotides are TGTGCCAGCAGCCCGAGTGGTAGCGGGGGCCTACACAAGGAGACCCAGTACTTC.